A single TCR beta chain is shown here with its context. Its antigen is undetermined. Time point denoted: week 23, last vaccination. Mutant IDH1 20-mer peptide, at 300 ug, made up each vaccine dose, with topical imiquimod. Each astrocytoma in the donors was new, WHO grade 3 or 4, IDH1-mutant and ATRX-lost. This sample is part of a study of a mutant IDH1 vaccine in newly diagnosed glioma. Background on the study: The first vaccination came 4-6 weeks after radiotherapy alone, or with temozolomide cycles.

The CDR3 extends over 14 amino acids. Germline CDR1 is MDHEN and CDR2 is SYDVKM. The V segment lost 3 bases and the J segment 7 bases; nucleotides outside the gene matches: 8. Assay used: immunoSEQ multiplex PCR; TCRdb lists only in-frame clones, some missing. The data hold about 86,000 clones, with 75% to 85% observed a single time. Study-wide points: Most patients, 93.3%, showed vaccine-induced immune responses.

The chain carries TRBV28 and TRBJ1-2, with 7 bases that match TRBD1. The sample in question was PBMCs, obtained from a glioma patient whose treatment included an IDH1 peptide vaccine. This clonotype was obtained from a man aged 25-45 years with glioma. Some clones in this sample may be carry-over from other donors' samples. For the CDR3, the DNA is TGTGCCAGCAGTTTCAACGACAGGGTGGCTGGCTACACCTTC. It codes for CASSFNDRVAGYTF.